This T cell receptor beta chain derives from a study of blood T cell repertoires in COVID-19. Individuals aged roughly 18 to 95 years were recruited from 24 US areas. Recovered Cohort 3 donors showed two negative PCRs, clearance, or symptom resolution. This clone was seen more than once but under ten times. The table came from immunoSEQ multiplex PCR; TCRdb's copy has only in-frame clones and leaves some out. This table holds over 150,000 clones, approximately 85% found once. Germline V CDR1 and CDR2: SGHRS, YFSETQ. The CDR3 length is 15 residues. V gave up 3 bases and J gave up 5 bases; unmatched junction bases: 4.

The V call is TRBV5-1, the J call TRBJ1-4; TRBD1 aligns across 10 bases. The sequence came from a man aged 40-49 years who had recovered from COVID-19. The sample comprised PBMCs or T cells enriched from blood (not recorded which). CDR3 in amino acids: CASSSTGQGNEKLFF. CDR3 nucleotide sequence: TGCGCCAGCAGCTCTACGGGACAGGGGAATGAAAAACTGTTTTTT.